Presented here are 30 T cell receptor beta chains from one specimen sequenced in a study of T cells and copy number aberrations in small-cell lung cancer. Data came from immunoSEQ multiplex PCR; TCRdb stores just in-frame clones and leaves some out. The table shows fewer than 9,500 clones, with 82% occurring only once. The sample consisted of normal tissue next to the tumor. These TCRs come from a woman aged 45-60 years with small cell lung cancer.

This chain links TRBV4-3 with TRBJ2-7, with D unclear. In germline, CDR1 is LGHNA, CDR2 YSLEER. This CDR3 has 17 amino acids. Trimming took off 4 bases at V and 2 bases at J, with 21 bases between the two ends. The CDR3 DNA sequence: TGCGCCAGCAGCCTAGAGTTTTTTGGGCAGAGTACCTACGAGCAGTACTTC. Translated, it gives CASSLEFFGQSTYEQYF.

The V call is TRBV27, the J call TRBJ2-7; the match to TRBD2 covers 14 bases. Germline V gene lookup returns CDR1 MNHEY and CDR2 SMNVEV (reference sequence). V dropped 0 bases and J dropped 0; count of bases not matched to a gene: 10. The CDR3 has 20 residues. Here the CDR3 reads CASSLSGLAGGSRFSYEQYF. CDR3 nucleotide sequence: TGTGCCAGCAGTTTATCAGGACTAGCGGGAGGTAGTAGGTTCTCCTACGAGCAGTACTTC.

This rearrangement joins TRBV7-6 to TRBJ1-2; tentatively, D is TRBD1 (6 bases). This CDR3 comprises 14 residues. V was shortened by 2 bases and J by 6 bases, with 13 bases between the two germline ends. CDR1 and CDR2 from the germline V gene are SGHVS and FNYEAQ. CDR3 sequence reads: CASSLIPGVDGYTF. CDR3 in DNA: TGTGCCAGCAGCTTAATCCCAGGGGTGGATGGCTACACCTTC.

The V call is TRBV28, the J call TRBJ1-5; a possible D gene is TRBD1 (5 bases). Per the germline V gene, CDR1 is MDHEN and CDR2 is SYDVKM. This CDR3 is 16 amino acids long. Trimming removed 0 bases from V and 1 base from J, with 10 bases in between. In DNA form, the CDR3 reads TGTGCCAGCAGTTTATGGGAAGACAGCAGCAATCAGCCCCAGCATTTT. It encodes CASSLWEDSSNQPQHF.

This clone appeared a single time. The genes are TRBV30 and TRBJ1-1, with a weak D call TRBD1 (5 bases). Germline CDR1 GTSNPN, CDR2 SVGIG (reference sequence). V dropped 5 bases and J dropped 1 base, with 11 bases sitting between them. The CDR3 consists of 13 residues. CDR3 sequence (DNA): TGTGCCTGGGAGGGACCGCCGAACACTGAAGCTTTCTTT. It specifies CAWEGPPNTEAFF.

The chain carries TRBV10-3 and TRBJ1-2; tentatively, D is TRBD1 (5 bases). V was clipped by 6 bases and J by 0 bases, with 11 bases between them. Germline CDR1 is ENHRY and CDR2 is SYGVKD. The CDR3 is 14 amino acids. The CDR3 reads CAISQGLANYGYTF. The CDR3 region has the DNA TGTGCCATCAGCCAGGGACTAGCTAACTATGGCTACACCTTC.

This chain links TRBV5-4 with TRBJ2-7, with 8 bases lining up with TRBD2. Germline-derived CDR1 and CDR2 are SGHNT and YYREEE (reference sequence). V shed 3 bases, J shed 1 base, and the junction held 6 bases outside the gene matches. The CDR3 runs to 15 residues. CDR3 nucleotides: TGTGCCAGCAGCTCGAGGGTAGCGGGATCCTACGAGCAGTACTTC. This codes for CASSSRVAGSYEQYF.

The genes are TRBV4-3 and TRBJ2-6; D may match TRBD1 or TRBD2 (5 bases each). The CDR3 has 16 amino acids. CDR1 LGHNA and CDR2 YSLEER come from the germline V gene. V lost 0 bases and J 4 bases, leaving 10 bases between the germline ends. CDR3 sequence reads: CASSQDMGVGANVLTF. Written as DNA, the CDR3 is TGCGCCAGCAGCCAAGATATGGGGGTGGGGGCCAACGTCCTGACTTTC.

This clone was seen a single time. J is TRBJ2-7 and V is TRBV7-8; TRBD1 or TRBD2 may be the D gene (5 bases each). V gave up 4 bases and J gave up 6 bases, with 22 bases separating them. This CDR3 contains 16 residues. CDR1 and CDR2 from the germline V gene are SGHVS and FQNEAQ. This CDR3 reads CASSWEQGANLLEQYF. In DNA form, the CDR3 reads TGTGCCAGCAGCTGGGAGCAGGGCGCCAACCTCCTCGAGCAGTACTTC.

The chain employs TRBV5-4 and TRBJ2-3, with no clear D. This CDR3 contains 12 residues. V lost 2 bases to trimming and J lost 3 bases, with 4 bases between them. CDR1 and CDR2 from the germline V gene are SGHNT and YYREEE (reference sequence). The CDR3 DNA sequence: TGTGCCAGCAGCTTTAAGACAGATACGCAGTATTTT. Protein: CASSFKTDTQYF.

J is TRBJ1-2 and V is TRBV4-3; no clear D gene. CDR1 and CDR2 from the germline V gene are LGHNA and YSLEER. V lost 0 bases and J lost 4, with 9 bases in between. CDR3 size: 14 residues. CDR3 region: CASSQDRAAYGYTF. The CDR3, as DNA: TGCGCCAGCAGCCAAGACCGGGCAGCCTATGGCTACACCTTC.

This clone has a single count. The chain couples TRBV28 to TRBJ2-5; 11 bases line up with TRBD1. The V gene's germline CDR1 is MDHEN and CDR2 SYDVKM. This CDR3 is built from 16 residues. The V and J ends lost 1 base and 1 base, in that order; junction bases with no gene match: 2. CDR3 protein: CASSLSGQGVQETQYF. As DNA, the CDR3 is TGTGCCAGCAGTTTATCGGGACAGGGGGTCCAAGAGACCCAGTACTTC.

The chain couples TRBV5-4 to TRBJ2-7, with 8 bases lining up with TRBD2. V lost 2 bases and J lost 0; bases outside the gene matches: 1. CDR3 length: 14 residues. CDR1 is SGHNT, CDR2 YYREEE, per germline (reference sequence). For the CDR3, the DNA is TGTGCCAGCAGCTTAGCGGGAGCCTCCTACGAGCAGTACTTC. Protein: CASSLAGASYEQYF.

CDR3 residues: CASDWEGAETDTQYF. Written as DNA, the CDR3 is TGCGCCAGCGATTGGGAGGGGGCAGAGACAGATACGCAGTATTTT. This chain links TRBV5-1 with TRBJ2-3; D is possibly TRBD1 or TRBD2 (7 bases each). V lost 7 bases to trimming and J lost 3 bases, with 18 bases between them. The length of the CDR3 is 15 residues. Germline V lookup: CDR1 SGHRS, CDR2 YFSETQ.

The V and J genes are TRBV6-6 and TRBJ1-4; D not resolved. CDR3 size: 12 residues. V dropped 9 bases and J dropped 8 bases, with 13 bases sitting between them. Germline CDR1 is MNHNY and CDR2 is SVGAGI (reference sequence). CDR3 in DNA: TGTGCCAGTGCGGTGAGGAACGAAAAACTGTTTTTT. This translates into CASAVRNEKLFF.

To note about this clone: The junction departs from germline at one end; a sequencing error may be responsible. The chain joins TRBV6-1 to TRBJ2-7; TRBD2 agrees at 7 bases. There are 13 residues in the CDR3. Germline CDR1 and CDR2: MNHNS and SASEGT. The CDR3, as DNA: TGTGCTAGCAGCAAGGGAGGGGTCTACGAGCAGTACTTC. Encoded protein: CASSKGGVYEQYF.

V gene TRBV6-6 combines with J gene TRBJ1-4, with D possibly TRBD1 on 6 matching bases. The CDR3 is 15 amino acids. Germline assignment: CDR1 MNHNY and CDR2 SVGAGI (reference sequence). V was cut by 5 bases and J by 0 bases, with 10 bases left in between. The CDR3 sequence is CASSRTGTTNEKLFF. The DNA for the CDR3 is TGTGCCAGCAGTCGTACAGGGACAACTAATGAAAAACTGTTTTTT.

The rearrangement joins TRBV6-1 to TRBJ1-5; D gene uncertain. The CDR3 sequence is 13 residues long. The germline gives CDR1 MNHNS, CDR2 SASEGT. The V end was cut by 4 bases, the J end by 6 bases, with 10 bases between. CDR3 sequence: CASSARIGQPQHF. CDR3 bases: TGTGCCAGCAGTGCGAGAATAGGTCAGCCCCAGCATTTT.

The CDR3, as DNA: TGTGCCTGGAGCATGTCTCGGCAGGCAGCTAACTATGGCTACACCTTC. It codes for CAWSMSRQAANYGYTF. This chain links TRBV30 with TRBJ1-2, with D uncertain. CDR1 is GTSNPN and CDR2 is SVGIG in the germline V gene (reference sequence). The CDR3 loop spans 16 amino acids. The ends were cut back, 3 bases at V and 0 bases at J, with 17 bases in the middle.

V gene TRBV6-1 combines with J gene TRBJ2-2; D might be TRBD1 (5 bases). This CDR3 comprises 15 residues. Trimming removed 2 bases from V and 1 base from J, with 8 bases in between. Looked up from germline, CDR1 is MNHNS and CDR2 is SASEGT. The CDR3 spells CASSEKGENTGELFF. The CDR3 DNA sequence: TGTGCCAGCAGTGAAAAAGGGGAGAACACCGGGGAGCTGTTTTTT.

This clone occurred a few times. The chain employs TRBV2 and TRBJ1-3; D remains unclear. With 2 bases removed from V and 4 bases from J, the gap between germline ends came to 12 bases. The CDR3 spans 15 residues. The germline V gene has CDR1 SNHLY and CDR2 FYNNEI. The CDR3 is CASSELAGIGNTIYF. The CDR3 region has the DNA TGTGCCAGCAGTGAATTGGCGGGAATAGGAAACACCATATATTTT.

The chain combines TRBV15 with TRBJ2-2; D gene ambiguous. Trimming pared 0 bases from V and 5 bases from J, leaving 7 bases between. The germline V gene encodes CDR1 LNHNV and CDR2 YYDKDF (reference sequence). This CDR3 has 14 residues. The CDR3 coding sequence is TGTGCCACCAGCAGAGATCTGGAAACCGGGGAGCTGTTTTTT. This codes for CATSRDLETGELFF.

The rearrangement joins TRBV18 to TRBJ2-2, with no clear D. The CDR3 extends over 13 amino acids. Between the trimmed V and J ends, which lost 3 bases and 0 bases, there was a span of 2 bases. In germline, CDR1 is KGHSH, CDR2 LQKENI. The CDR3 spells CASSPPNTGELFF. The CDR3 region has the DNA TGTGCCAGCTCACCCCCGAACACCGGGGAGCTGTTTTTT.

The chain joins TRBV7-9 to TRBJ2-3; 10 nucleotides align to TRBD2. Trimming at V came to 5 bases and at J to 11 bases, leaving 4 bases not matched to a gene. Germline lookup yields CDR1 SEHNR and CDR2 FQNEAQ (reference sequence). The CDR3 loop spans 12 amino acids. The CDR3 here is CASSVVAGGQYF. For the CDR3, the DNA is TGTGCCAGCAGCGTAGTAGCGGGAGGGCAGTATTTT.

The CDR3 nucleotides are TGTGCCAGCAAGACACAGGGGATAGGGGGCTACACCTTC. As protein: CASKTQGIGGYTF. This rearrangement joins TRBV2 to TRBJ1-2, with 7 bases matching TRBD1. The germline V gene encodes CDR1 SNHLY and CDR2 FYNNEI. The CDR3 is made up of 13 amino acids. V was pared by 7 bases and J by 8 bases, with 10 bases of the junction left unmatched.

V usage is TRBV30 and J usage is TRBJ1-5; D is possibly TRBD1 (5 bases). Germline CDR1 and CDR2: GTSNPN and SVGIG (reference sequence). This CDR3 contains 13 residues. Trimming pared 3 bases from V and 3 bases from J, leaving 9 bases between. CDR3 in amino acids: CAWRGDYNQPQHF. The CDR3 DNA is TGTGCCTGGAGGGGGGATTACAATCAGCCCCAGCATTTT.

The chain uses TRBV12-5 and TRBJ2-3; perhaps TRBD1 as D (6 bases). Per germline, CDR1 LGHNT and CDR2 FRNRAP. The CDR3 length is 15 residues. The ends were cut back, 1 base at V and 1 base at J, with 9 bases in the middle. CDR3 sequence: CASGLDRVRTDTQYF. CDR3 nucleotides: TGTGCTAGTGGTTTGGACAGGGTCCGCACAGATACGCAGTATTTT.

The chain carries TRBV5-1 and TRBJ2-7; 10 bases agree with TRBD2. With 0 bases clipped from V and 3 bases from J, the junction kept 6 bases outside the gene matches. This CDR3 comprises 16 residues. Per germline, CDR1 SGHRS and CDR2 YFSETQ. CDR3: CASSLVLAGQNYEQYF. The CDR3 nucleotides are TGCGCCAGCAGCTTGGTACTAGCGGGACAAAACTACGAGCAGTACTTC.

The chain carries TRBV14 and TRBJ2-1; 9 bases agree with TRBD1. The germline CDR1 and CDR2 sequences are SGHDN and FVKESK. The CDR3 contains 16 residues. V lost 2 bases to trimming and J lost 2 bases; unmatched junction nucleotides: 4. The CDR3 region is CASSQTGQGPYNEQFF. The CDR3 region has the DNA TGTGCCAGCAGCCAAACGGGACAGGGACCCTACAATGAGCAGTTCTTC.

The genes are TRBV5-1 and TRBJ1-5, with D possibly TRBD1 on 6 matching bases. This CDR3 is built from 16 residues. The ends were cut back, 0 bases at V and 3 bases at J, with 13 bases in the middle. In germline, CDR1 is SGHRS, CDR2 YFSETQ. CDR3 nucleotides: TGCGCCAGCAGCTTGGAAGCCAGGGGATCCAATCAGCCCCAGCATTTT. Its protein is CASSLEARGSNQPQHF.